This is a list of T cell receptor beta chains from one sample in a study of T cell clonotyping in hematopoietic cell transplantation. This table comes from immunoSEQ multiplex PCR, and its TCRdb copy is limited to in-frame clones, with some not included. The profile shows 7,000 or so clones, approximately 90% of them singletons. Sequencing was performed on PBMCs, taken 100 days after allogeneic stem cell transplant. These receptor sequences come from a young adult male patient who had an allogeneic stem cell transplant from a related donor, so the T cells may come from the graft donor. Some clones in this sample may be carry-over from other donors' samples. Each CDR3 is given without its conserved first and last residue. The order of the fields is clone size, V gene, CDR3 protein. Part of the rows lack a size; the others show once, few, many or a class for expanded clones.

size: NA
V: TRBV2
CDR3: ASSVGGRAYNEQF

size: once
V: TRBV4-1
CDR3: ASSQDLAGLADTQY

size: NA
V: TRBV7-2
CDR3: ASSLASEAF

size: few
V: TRBV7-2
CDR3: ASSLFAGGAGTDTQY

size: NA
V: TRBV20-1
CDR3: SARSNTEAF

size: NA
V: TRBV27
CDR3: ASGTWGGAEVETQY

size: NA
V: TRBV27
CDR3: ASSWIVPGIAF

size: NA
V: TRBV5-4
CDR3: ASSLGRQGRYTGELF

size: NA
V: TRBV7-8
CDR3: ASSLADGDYLSGNTIY

size: NA
V: TRBV7-9
CDR3: ASSLGTEYSRYGYT

size: NA
V: TRBV7-2
CDR3: ASETHFNTEAF

size: once
V: TRBV19
CDR3: ASSMEGGFSKSTDTQY

size: NA
V: TRBV29-1
CDR3: SVIGTRGELF

size: NA
V: TRBV11-2
CDR3: ASRAEAWNTGELF

size: NA
V: TRBV5-4
CDR3: ASSLGDRNNEQF

size: NA
V: TRBV2
CDR3: ASTSQPDSGGYT

size: NA
V: TRBV27
CDR3: ASSSSEDPQETQY

size: NA
V: TRBV6-5
CDR3: ASISSGHNNEQF

size: NA
V: TRBV10-1
CDR3: ASSEQNTGELF

size: NA
V: TRBV9
CDR3: ASGDTQY

size: NA
V: TRBV5-6
CDR3: ASSPGPGNTIY

size: NA
V: TRBV18
CDR3: ASSPRAGTSVASVF

size: NA
V: TRBV19
CDR3: ASSMASWGNQPQH

size: once
V: TRBV6-1
CDR3: ASRRDRNPH

size: NA
V: TRBV5-1
CDR3: ASGSDRAPSGYT

size: once
V: TRBV4-1
CDR3: ASSQALAGWIGGELF

size: NA
V: TRBV6-4
CDR3: ASSPEAEPTGELF

size: NA
V: TRBV5-4
CDR3: ASSMTGLGEQF

size: NA
V: TRBV6-1
CDR3: ASSERMNTEAF

size: few
V: TRBV6-4
CDR3: ASSEGAGGQETQY

size: NA
V: TRBV5-1
CDR3: ASSLLGSGTEETQY

size: NA
V: TRBV10-3
CDR3: AISLPGVGPGYT

size: NA
V: TRBV7-2
CDR3: ASRPPRPDTQY

size: NA
V: TRBV13
CDR3: ASSLVGARGYT

size: NA
V: TRBV5-4
CDR3: ASSYGDRNTEAF

size: NA
V: TRBV5-4
CDR3: ASSLGDRAYGYT

size: NA
V: TRBV18
CDR3: ASSPSEATEAF

size: NA
V: TRBV6-5
CDR3: ASSGRISNTGELF

size: NA
V: TRBV7-6
CDR3: ASSPSSGRKETQY

size: few
V: TRBV4-3
CDR3: ASSPRGGTEAF

size: NA
V: TRBV4-1
CDR3: ASSQDTEMDTEAF

size: few
V: TRBV7-2
CDR3: ATTRWTDTQY